The 21 T cell receptor beta chains below all came from one sample that was sequenced in a study of blood T cell repertoires in COVID-19. The repertoire was sequenced with immunoSEQ multiplex PCR; TCRdb's copy has only in-frame clones and lacks some. The repertoire holds fewer than 250,000 clones, with 80% to 90% as singletons. Sequencing was carried out using peripheral blood. The receptors originated from an elderly woman with COVID-19, enrolled during active disease.

This clone occurred a few times. The chain links TRBV7-3 to TRBJ2-3; weak D call: TRBD1 (5 bases). Germline loops: CDR1 SGHTA, CDR2 FQGTGA. Trimming cost V 2 bases and J 5 bases, with 14 bases left between them. The CDR3 has 15 amino acids. The CDR3 loop reads CASSLVAGKGDTQYF. As DNA, the CDR3 is TGTGCCAGCAGCTTAGTGGCAGGGAAGGGAGATACGCAGTATTTT.

The CDR3 loop reads CASSSGGEDGRPYEQYF. The CDR3 coding sequence is TGTGCCAGCAGCTCGGGGGGGGAGGACGGCAGACCCTACGAGCAGTACTTC. The gene calls are TRBV7-6 and TRBJ2-7; 8 bases align to TRBD2. Germline V CDR1 and CDR2: SGHVS, FNYEAQ. CDR3 length: 17 residues. Trimming at V came to 4 bases and at J to 2 bases, leaving 13 bases not matched to a gene.

This chain uses TRBV12-3 or TRBV12-4 with TRBJ1-2, with D hard to call. CDR3 length: 12 residues. V lost 6 bases to trimming and J lost 7 bases, with 12 bases between them. The CDR3 is CASRKGGGGYTF. CDR3 DNA: TGTGCCAGCAGGAAGGGCGGAGGTGGCTACACCTTC.

This clone is a singleton in its sample. The chain couples TRBV2 to TRBJ1-5, with 8 nucleotides matching TRBD1. V lost 7 bases to trimming and J lost 6 bases; unmatched junction nucleotides: 5. Germline values: CDR1 SNHLY, CDR2 FYNNEI. CDR3 length equals 13 residues. CDR3 nucleotides: TGTGCCAGCAATACACAGGGGGGTCAGCCCCAGCATTTT. This encodes CASNTQGGQPQHF. The whole variable domain, filled in from reference TRBV2 and TRBJ1-5, reads EPEVTQTPSHQVTQMGQEVILRCVPISNHLYFYWYRQILGQKVEFLVSFYNNEISEKSEIFDDQFSVERPDGSNFTLKIRSTKLEDSAMYFCASNTQGGQPQHFGDGTRLSIL.

V is TRBV6-5 and J is TRBJ2-3; D remains ambiguous. This CDR3 contains 12 residues. V lost 11 bases and J 0 bases, leaving 9 bases between the germline ends. Germline V lookup: CDR1 MNHEY, CDR2 SVGAGI. CDR3 in DNA: TGTGCCTCGGTATCTAGCACAGATACGCAGTATTTT. As protein: CASVSSTDTQYF.

The V and J genes are TRBV11-2 and TRBJ1-6, with D maybe TRBD1 (6 bases). The germline gives CDR1 SGHAT, CDR2 FQNNGV. The V end lost 3 bases, the J end lost 6 bases, and 6 bases lay between the germline ends. The CDR3 is made up of 13 amino acids. CDR3 DNA sequence: TGTGCCAGCAGCTTGGACAGTAATTCACCCCTCCACTTT. Translated, it gives CASSLDSNSPLHF.

CDR3 region: CASSLDPTGSSYNEQFF. CDR3 coding DNA: TGTGCCAGCAGCTTGGACCCGACAGGGAGCTCCTACAATGAGCAGTTCTTC. This chain joins TRBV5-5 and TRBJ2-1; 7 nucleotides line up with TRBD1. The CDR3 has 17 amino acids. Germline lookup yields CDR1 SGHKS and CDR2 YYEKEE (reference sequence). Trimming cost V 0 bases and J 0 bases; bases outside gene matches: 6.

The CDR3 DNA reads as TGTGCCATCAGTGATCAGGGGACGGGGCAGCCCCAGCATTTT. It specifies CAISDQGTGQPQHF. The rearrangement links TRBV10-3 to TRBJ1-5, with D maybe TRBD1 (6 bases). There are 14 residues in the CDR3. CDR1 ENHRY and CDR2 SYGVKD come from the germline V gene. Trimming removed 3 bases at V and 7 bases at J, with 13 bases between.

The chain couples TRBV5-1 to TRBJ2-2, with TRBD1 matching over 9 bases. With V trimmed by 4 bases and J by 7 bases, 8 bases remained unmatched. Germline lookup yields CDR1 SGHRS and CDR2 YFSETQ. The CDR3 sequence is 15 residues long. The CDR3 protein is CASSPRTGEVGELFF. Written as DNA, the CDR3 is TGCGCCAGCAGCCCGAGGACAGGGGAGGTCGGGGAGCTGTTTTTT.

The chain links TRBV19 to TRBJ1-2, with 11 bases aligning to TRBD1. Germline CDR1 and CDR2: LNHDA and SQIVND (reference sequence). This CDR3 has 17 residues. V dropped 7 bases and J dropped 3; count of bases not matched to a gene: 13. The chain's CDR3 is CASNSAGQGVSYYGYTF. As DNA, the CDR3 is TGTGCCAGTAACTCGGCGGGACAGGGGGTCTCGTACTATGGCTACACCTTC.

This clone was detected once. The chain couples TRBV6-2 or TRBV6-3 to TRBJ2-7; 8 nucleotides line up with TRBD1. With V trimmed by 4 bases and J by 3 bases, 8 bases remained unmatched. This CDR3 is 15 amino acids long. Germline-derived CDR1 and CDR2 are MNHEY and SVGEGT. This chain's CDR3 is CASSSDRGPFYEQYF. The CDR3 DNA is TGTGCCAGCAGTTCAGACAGGGGACCGTTCTACGAGCAGTACTTC.

This chain uses TRBV5-6 with TRBJ1-4; D remains unclear. CDR3 length: 15 amino acids. Trimming pared 0 bases from V and 5 bases from J, leaving 11 bases between. Looked up from germline, CDR1 is SGHDT and CDR2 is YYEEEE. The CDR3 spells CASSLGQVLNEKLFF. The CDR3 nucleotides read TGTGCCAGCAGCTTGGGGCAGGTCCTGAATGAAAAACTGTTTTTT.

The V call is TRBV18, the J call TRBJ1-2; TRBD1 might be the D (6 bases). This CDR3 is built from 16 residues. Trimming shortened V by 3 bases and J by 3 bases, and 17 bases separated the two germline ends. The germline V gene has CDR1 KGHSH and CDR2 LQKENI. CDR3 sequence (DNA): TGTGCCAGCTCACCCCTACAGGGTGGTTTCGACTATGGCTACACCTTC. Translating it yields CASSPLQGGFDYGYTF.

The chain links TRBV3-1 (or the pseudogene TRBV3-2) to TRBJ2-2, with D maybe TRBD1 (5 bases). The CDR3 covers 16 residues. Germline V CDR1 and CDR2: LGHDT, YNNKEL (reference sequence). V was shortened by 1 base and J by 5 bases, with 14 bases between the two germline ends. CDR3 residues: CASSQVQGAGTGELFF. DNA for the CDR3: TGTGCCAGCAGCCAAGTCCAAGGGGCCGGAACCGGGGAGCTGTTTTTT.

The chain combines TRBV3-1 (or the pseudogene TRBV3-2) with TRBJ2-2; TRBD1 aligns across 9 bases. Germline V gene sequence: CDR1 LGHDT, CDR2 YNNKEL (reference sequence). V was clipped by 6 bases and J by 6 bases; unmatched bases: 2. The CDR3 has 13 amino acids. The CDR3 sequence: CASRDRGPGELFF. CDR3 DNA: TGTGCCAGCAGGGACAGGGGACCCGGGGAGCTGTTTTTT.

The chain joins TRBV5-4 to TRBJ2-5; 8 nucleotides align to TRBD1. J lost 5 bases, V lost 4 bases, and 7 bases had no gene match. CDR3 size: 14 residues. Germline CDR1 reads SGHNT; CDR2 reads YYREEE (reference sequence). The CDR3 coding sequence is TGTGCCAGCAGCACCAGGACAGGGAGGGAGACCCAGTACTTC. Translation: CASSTRTGRETQYF.

The CDR3 spells CASSSSRTGNPDTQYF. CDR3 DNA: TGTGCCAGCAGCTCTTCCAGGACAGGGAACCCAGATACGCAGTATTTT. The rearrangement links TRBV7-2 to TRBJ2-3, with TRBD1 identical over 8 bases. CDR1 is SGHTA, CDR2 FQGNSA, per germline. The CDR3 loop spans 16 amino acids. Germline trimming cut 4 bases from V and 4 bases from J; bases unmatched to any gene: 10.

The chain joins TRBV3-1 (or the pseudogene TRBV3-2) to TRBJ2-4; D gene unclear. Trimming cost V 4 bases and J 2 bases, with 6 bases left between them. The CDR3 extends over 13 amino acids. Germline V gene data show CDR1 as LGHDT and CDR2 as YNNKEL (reference sequence). The CDR3 region has the DNA TGTGCCAGCAGCCCCTCTACCAAAAACATTCAGTACTTC. This codes for CASSPSTKNIQYF.

The chain couples TRBV7-8 to TRBJ1-6, with a tentative D call TRBD1 (6 bases). CDR1 and CDR2 from the germline V gene are SGHVS and FQNEAQ. Trimming removed 5 bases from V and 4 bases from J, with 9 bases in between. The CDR3 has 14 amino acids. The CDR3 nucleotides are TGTGCCAGCAGCGGAGGACAGTATAATTCACCCCTCCACTTT. Translated, it gives CASSGGQYNSPLHF.

CDR3 bases: TGCGCCAGCTCCAGAGCAGGGATGACTGAAGCTTTCTTT. Translated: CASSRAGMTEAFF. The chain links TRBV5-1 to TRBJ1-1, with D maybe TRBD1 (5 bases). The CDR3 runs to 13 residues. V lost 7 bases and J 5 bases, leaving 15 bases between the germline ends. The germline V gene has CDR1 SGHRS and CDR2 YFSETQ.

Concerning this clone: Other DNA sequences within the sample encode an identical CDR3. This chain links TRBV7-9 with TRBJ1-1; tentatively, D is TRBD1 (6 bases). This CDR3 contains 12 residues. CDR1 is SEHNR, CDR2 FQNEAQ, per germline (reference sequence). The ends were cut back, 7 bases at V and 6 bases at J, with 12 bases in the middle. The CDR3 spells CASNPGQPEAFF. CDR3 DNA: TGTGCCAGCAATCCAGGACAGCCTGAAGCTTTCTTT.